These 24 T cell receptor beta chains were all obtained from the same sample, sequenced in a study of blood T cell repertoires in COVID-19. The data were produced by immunoSEQ multiplex PCR, yet TCRdb's version contains in-frame clones alone and is incomplete. Of around 200,000 clones listed, about 86% are singletons. The sequenced material came from peripheral blood. All receptors derive from a woman between 50 and 59 years old with acute or convalescent COVID-19.

The chain is built from TRBV12-3 or TRBV12-4 and TRBJ2-1; TRBD2 might be the D (6 bases). Trimming left V 6 bases short and J 6 bases short, with 12 bases between. This CDR3 is built from 13 residues. The CDR3 bases are TGTGCCAGCAGGAGACTAGTTCGCAATGAGCAGTTCTTC. It is translated as CASRRLVRNEQFF.

This rearrangement joins TRBV10-2 to TRBJ2-2; 7 bases fit TRBD1. This CDR3 contains 15 residues. J lost 1 base, V lost 4 bases, and 3 bases had no gene match. Germline V gene data show CDR1 as WSHSY and CDR2 as SAAADI. CDR3 in amino acids: CASSGQGLNTGELFF. CDR3 DNA sequence: TGCGCCAGCAGTGGACAGGGATTGAACACCGGGGAGCTGTTTTTT.

This chain links TRBV12-3 or TRBV12-4 with TRBJ2-7; TRBD2 matches 9 bases. The CDR3 is 13 amino acids. Trimming removed 6 bases from V and 3 bases from J; junction bases left unmatched: 3. In DNA, the CDR3 is TGTGCCAGCAGACGGACTAGCGACTACGAGCAGTACTTC. Amino acids: CASRRTSDYEQYF.

This sequence joins TRBV7-7 and TRBJ2-5, with 11 positions matching TRBD2. The CDR3 has 15 residues. V lost 5 bases, J lost 5 bases, and 7 bases stayed unmatched. Per the germline V gene, CDR1 is SSHAT and CDR2 is FNYEAQ (reference sequence). CDR3 nucleotides: TGTGCCAGCAGCCTCCTTAGCGGGGGGGCGGAGACCCAGTACTTC. Its translation: CASSLLSGGAETQYF.

This chain joins TRBV5-1 and TRBJ1-5; D is unresolved. Trimming shortened V by 0 bases and J by 7 bases, and 11 bases separated the two germline ends. The CDR3 extends over 14 amino acids. Germline V CDR1 and CDR2: SGHRS, YFSETQ. The CDR3 loop is CASSLAGNEQPQHF. DNA of the CDR3: TGCGCCAGCAGCTTGGCCGGGAATGAACAGCCCCAGCATTTT.

This clone was detected a few times. The chain is built from TRBV5-4 and TRBJ2-5, with 9 bases matching TRBD1. This CDR3 comprises 16 residues. Trimming cost V 4 bases and J 4 bases; bases outside gene matches: 11. CDR1 is SGHNT and CDR2 is YYREEE in the germline V gene (reference sequence). The CDR3 here is CASSLDRGLARETQYF. The CDR3 nucleotides are TGTGCCAGCAGCCTGGACAGGGGACTCGCCCGAGAGACCCAGTACTTC.

The chain recombines TRBV13 with TRBJ2-1; 13 bases line up with TRBD2. CDR3 length: 18 amino acids. The V gene end was trimmed by 5 bases and the J gene end by 1 base; junction bases not matched to a gene: 8. From germline, CDR1 is PRHDT and CDR2 FYEKMQ (reference sequence). The DNA of the CDR3 is TGTGCCAGCAGCCCCCGGACTAGCGGGAGAGGGTCCTACAATGAGCAGTTCTTC. Translation: CASSPRTSGRGSYNEQFF.

The V and J genes are TRBV6-6 and TRBJ1-5; a possible D gene is TRBD1 (5 bases). Deletions cut 2 bases from V and 5 bases from J, with 7 bases between. The germline V gene encodes CDR1 MNHNY and CDR2 SVGAGI (reference sequence). This CDR3 contains 13 residues. For the CDR3, the DNA is TGTGCCAGCAGTTACAGGGGTGATCAGCCCCAGCATTTT. It encodes CASSYRGDQPQHF.

This chain uses TRBV7-8 with TRBJ2-1; weak D call: TRBD1 (5 bases). This CDR3 has 15 amino acids. Deletions cut 1 base from V and 4 bases from J, with 11 bases between. Per germline, CDR1 SGHVS and CDR2 FQNEAQ. CDR3 in amino acids: CASSLGQGLYNEQFF. The CDR3 DNA sequence: TGTGCCAGCAGCTTAGGGCAGGGCCTGTACAATGAGCAGTTCTTC.

The chain links TRBV11-2 to TRBJ2-7; 8 bases agree with TRBD2. J was trimmed by 8 bases and V by 1 base; bases with no gene match: 10. This CDR3 region has 15 residues. Germline CDR1 and CDR2: SGHAT and FQNNGV. CDR3 nucleotides: TGTGCCAGCAGCTTAGCGGGGACTAGAGTCGTAAAGCAGTACTTC. Amino acid sequence: CASSLAGTRVVKQYF.

This chain uses TRBV25-1 with TRBJ2-1; D perhaps matches TRBD1 (6 bases). V was clipped by 6 bases and J by 6 bases, with 12 bases between them. Germline lookup yields CDR1 MGHDK and CDR2 SYGVNS. The CDR3 totals 13 residues. The CDR3: CASRTRGGNEQFF. CDR3 DNA: TGTGCCAGCAGGACCCGAGGGGGCAATGAGCAGTTCTTC.

To note about this clone: In the same sample, other DNA sequences code for this CDR3. The chain carries TRBV7-2 and TRBJ1-4; 8 bases line up with TRBD1. CDR1 is SGHTA, CDR2 FQGNSA, per germline. The V and J ends lost 8 bases and 6 bases, in that order; junction bases with no gene match: 5. The CDR3 runs to 13 residues. The CDR3 bases are TGTGCCAGCCGACAGGGGATCGATGAAAAACTGTTTTTT. Encoded protein: CASRQGIDEKLFF.

V and J are TRBV7-3 and TRBJ1-1; no firm D call. CDR1 and CDR2 (germline): SGHTA, FQGTGA. Trimming took 0 bases from V and 5 from J, leaving 7 bases between them. The CDR3 runs 13 residues. The chain's CDR3 is CASSLTLETEAFF. The CDR3 bases are TGTGCCAGCAGCTTAACCCTAGAAACTGAAGCTTTCTTT. Full variable domain (outside the CDR3, taken from reference TRBV7-3 and TRBJ1-1): GAGVSQTPSNKVTEKGKYVELRCDPISGHTALYWYRQSLGQGPEFLIYFQGTGAADDSGLPNDRFFAVRPEGSVSTLKIQRTERGDSAVYLCASSLTLETEAFFGQGTRLTVV.

The V and J genes are TRBV7-9 and TRBJ2-7; D is ambiguous. Germline V gene data show CDR1 as SEHNR and CDR2 as FQNEAQ (reference sequence). This CDR3 has 13 amino acids. Trimming cost V 6 bases and J 1 base, with 10 bases left between them. In DNA, the CDR3 is TGTGCCAGCAGTAGCAAAATATCCTACGAGCAGTACTTC. As protein: CASSSKISYEQYF.

The rearrangement links TRBV11-2 to TRBJ2-7, with D possibly matching TRBD2 (6 bases). The germline gives CDR1 SGHAT, CDR2 FQNNGV. V was trimmed by 6 bases and J by 0 bases, leaving 15 bases between them. The CDR3 has 15 residues. The CDR3 loop reads CASSPLSLASYEQYF. CDR3 nucleotides: TGTGCCAGCAGTCCTCTGTCACTAGCCTCCTACGAGCAGTACTTC.

V is TRBV10-3 and J is TRBJ1-1, with 9 bases fitting TRBD1. The CDR3 spans 15 residues. Germline CDR1 is ENHRY and CDR2 is SYGVKD. The trim removed 6 bases at V and 4 bases at J, leaving 9 bases unmatched. The CDR3 DNA is TGTGCCATCAGGGACCCGGGACAGGGTTCCACTGAAGCTTTCTTT. It translates to CAIRDPGQGSTEAFF.

The chain carries TRBV30 and TRBJ2-7, with a tentative D call TRBD1 (6 bases). V shed 2 bases and J shed 4 bases, with 15 bases lying between them. Germline CDR1 reads GTSNPN; CDR2 reads SVGIG (reference sequence). The CDR3 covers 14 residues. The CDR3 DNA follows: TGTGCCTGGAGTCTGGCAGGGGACGCGTACGAGCAGTACTTC. This sequence encodes CAWSLAGDAYEQYF.

The V call is TRBV6-5, the J call TRBJ2-3; perhaps TRBD1 as D (5 bases). V was pared by 6 bases and J by 3 bases, with 16 bases between. Germline lookup yields CDR1 MNHEY and CDR2 SVGAGI. The CDR3 loop spans 15 amino acids. CDR3 nucleotide sequence: TGTGCCAGCAGCCGCCGGACATTCAGTACAGATACGCAGTATTTT. Translating gives CASSRRTFSTDTQYF.

The CDR3 sequence is CASSQGGRNRHYEQYF. DNA for the CDR3: TGTGCCAGCAGCCAAGGGGGGCGAAACAGACACTACGAGCAGTACTTC. The chain has TRBV3-1 (or the pseudogene TRBV3-2) and TRBJ2-7, with D maybe TRBD1 (6 bases). Germline lookup yields CDR1 LGHDT and CDR2 YNNKEL (reference sequence). V was cut by 1 base and J by 3 bases, with 16 bases left in between. The CDR3 loop spans 16 amino acids.

The CDR3 DNA reads TGTGCCAGCAGCCTCGGAGTAGTCTACAATGAGCAGTTCTTC. Translation: CASSLGVVYNEQFF. The chain carries TRBV11-2 and TRBJ2-1; D ambiguous. The germline gives CDR1 SGHAT, CDR2 FQNNGV. The CDR3 consists of 14 residues. Trimming removed 5 bases from V and 3 bases from J, with 11 bases in between.

This clone showed up just a few times. The CDR3 protein is CATSGPRGGGYQETQYF. The CDR3 bases are TGTGCCACCAGCGGACCCAGGGGCGGGGGGTACCAAGAGACCCAGTACTTC. The chain recombines TRBV15 with TRBJ2-5, with 8 bases identical to TRBD2. The CDR3 spans 17 residues. V was clipped by 5 bases and J by 0 bases; unmatched bases: 11. Germline values: CDR1 LNHNV, CDR2 YYDKDF (reference sequence).

The rearrangement joins TRBV5-1 to TRBJ1-3, with TRBD1 as a possible D gene (6 bases). The length of the CDR3 is 14 residues. Trimming took off 4 bases at V and 3 bases at J, with 11 bases between the two ends. CDR1 and CDR2 from the germline V gene are SGHRS and YFSETQ. The CDR3 coding sequence is TGCGCCAGCAGCCCGAGGGGGAATGGAAACACCATATATTTT. Protein product: CASSPRGNGNTIYF.

V gene TRBV12-5 combines with J gene TRBJ2-3; 13 bases map to TRBD2. The V gene's germline CDR1 is LGHNT and CDR2 FRNRAP. This CDR3 has 16 amino acids. The junction had 3 bases not matched to a gene; V was cut back by 6 bases and J by 0 bases. CDR3 sequence (DNA): TGTGCTAGTGGGAAGGGACTAGCGGGGAGCACAGATACGCAGTATTTT. This codes for CASGKGLAGSTDTQYF.

The CDR3 protein is CSGSSGYGYTF. Here the CDR3 DNA reads TGCAGCGGTTCGTCCGGCTATGGCTACACCTTC. This rearrangement joins TRBV29-1 to TRBJ1-2; D unclear. CDR3 length equals 11 residues. The germline V gene has CDR1 SQVTM and CDR2 ANQGSEA. The V gene lost 7 bases and the J gene lost 4 bases, with 10 bases spanning the gap. The variable domain in full, with the rest retrieved from reference TRBV29-1 and TRBJ1-2, is SAVISQKPSRDICQRGTSLTIQCQVDSQVTMMFWYRQQPGQSLTLIATANQGSEATYESGFVIDKFPISRPNLTFSTLTVSNMSPEDSSIYLCSGSSGYGYTFGSGTRLTVV.